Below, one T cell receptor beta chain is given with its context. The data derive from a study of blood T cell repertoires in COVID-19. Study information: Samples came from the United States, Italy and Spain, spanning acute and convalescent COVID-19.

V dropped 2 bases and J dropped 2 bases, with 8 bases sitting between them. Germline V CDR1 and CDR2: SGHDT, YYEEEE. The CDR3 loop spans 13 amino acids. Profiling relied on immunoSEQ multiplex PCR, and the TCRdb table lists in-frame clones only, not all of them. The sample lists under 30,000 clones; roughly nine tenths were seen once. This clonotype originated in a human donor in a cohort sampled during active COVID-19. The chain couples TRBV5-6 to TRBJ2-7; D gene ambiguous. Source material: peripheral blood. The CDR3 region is CASSFWQTYEQYF. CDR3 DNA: TGTGCCAGCAGCTTTTGGCAGACCTACGAGCAGTACTTC.